Listed here are 22 T cell receptor beta chains from one sample, sequenced in a study of T-cell memory formation after mild COVID-19 (dated by TCRdb to about 2021). Libraries were made using 5' RACE. Sequencing relied on an Illumina NovaSeq 6000. In TCRdb, the public reads were trimmed at Q25 with fastp and aligned with MiXCR, with productive beta chains retained. Rows with a matching CDR3 protein are joined into one entry that keeps the most common DNA and genes. Present in this sample are roughly 400,000 distinct CDR3 sequences, 15% to 20% of which were seen just once. The ten biggest clones cover 20% to 25% of the sample. The specimen sequenced was PBMCs or a T cell subset sorted from them (not recorded which). The receptor set was obtained from a man aged 18 to 30 who had mild COVID-19 (a few samples of this study predate the infection). The sample titles of this study are shuffled in the database, so cell type and time point are left out; the donor was told from shared clones.

The CDR3 DNA is TGCGCCAGCAGCCAAGATACGGACAGGGGCTACGAGCAGTACTTC. It yields the protein CASSQDTDRGYEQYF. The chain links TRBV4-3 to TRBJ2-7, with TRBD1 matching 9 bases. The germline V gene encodes CDR1 LGHNA and CDR2 YSLEER. This CDR3 is built from 15 residues. V was pared by 0 bases and J by 3 bases, with 3 bases of the junction left unmatched.

The rearrangement joins TRBV9 to TRBJ2-3; D gene unclear. The CDR3 sequence is 15 residues long. Germline V gives CDR1 SGDLS, CDR2 YYNGEE. With 0 bases removed from V and 3 bases from J, the gap between germline ends came to 11 bases. The CDR3 protein is CASSVGEGRTDTQYF. CDR3 bases: TGTGCCAGCAGCGTAGGTGAAGGCCGGACAGATACGCAGTATTTT.

This clonotype was counted only a few times. The chain links TRBV21-1 to TRBJ1-2. TRBV21-1 is tagged as a pseudogene. The CDR3 totals 14 residues. CDR3 sequence (DNA): TGTGCCAGCAAGGGCCGGCAGCTTAACTATGGCTACACCTTC. Its translation: CASKGRQLNYGYTF.

This clonotype was observed a few times. The chain uses TRBV28 and TRBJ2-7, with a tentative D call TRBD2 (5 bases). From germline, CDR1 is MDHEN and CDR2 SYDVKM. The CDR3 contains 13 residues. Trimming removed 2 bases from V and 7 bases from J, with 12 bases in between. The CDR3 loop reads CASSLPGLTEQYV. CDR3 bases: TGTGCCAGCAGTTTACCCGGACTGACGGAGCAGTACGTC.

At least ten counts were recorded for this clonotype. The chain employs TRBV7-2 and TRBJ1-4; D gene ambiguous. V lost 3 bases and J lost 8, with 16 bases in between. CDR1 is SGHTA and CDR2 is FQGNSA in the germline V gene. The CDR3 loop spans 15 amino acids. Written as DNA, the CDR3 is TGTGCCAGCAGCTTTTTTGGTAGTCCAGGCGAAAAACTGTTTTTT. Its translation is CASSFFGSPGEKLFF.

Worth noting for this clonotype: Germline is not matched at one junction end, which may reflect a read error. CDR3 in DNA: TGTGCAAGCAGCCAAGATTTGGGGGACGCGAACACCGGGGAGCTGTTTTTT. This gives the protein CASSQDLGDANTGELFF. The chain carries TRBV4-2 and TRBJ2-2; D is possibly TRBD1 or TRBD2 (5 bases each). The CDR3 extends over 17 amino acids. CDR1 is LGHNA and CDR2 is YNFKEQ in the germline V gene.

This clonotype was detected a few times. The genes are TRBV7-2 and TRBJ1-2, with 8 nucleotides matching TRBD1. The length of the CDR3 is 14 residues. The germline V gene has CDR1 SGHTA and CDR2 FQGNSA. With 4 bases clipped from V and 2 bases from J, the junction kept 3 bases outside the gene matches. The CDR3 here is CASSSRDRNYGYTF. CDR3 DNA: TGTGCCAGCAGCTCCCGGGACAGGAACTATGGCTACACCTTC.

The chain combines TRBV2 with TRBJ1-1; D might be TRBD1 (6 bases). Germline V gene data show CDR1 as SNHLY and CDR2 as FYNNEI. The ends were cut back, 7 bases at V and 1 base at J, with 10 bases in the middle. This CDR3 region has 13 residues. This CDR3 reads CASNIQGNTEAFF. The CDR3 region has the DNA TGTGCCAGCAACATACAGGGGAACACTGAAGCTTTCTTT.

This clonotype was seen many times. This chain joins TRBV6-5 and TRBJ2-7; no clear D gene. V lost 1 base and J 3 bases, leaving 10 bases between the germline ends. CDR1 MNHEY and CDR2 SVGAGI come from the germline V gene. The CDR3 loop spans 14 amino acids. The CDR3 spells CASSYYPRFYEQYF. For the CDR3, the DNA is TGTGCCAGCAGTTACTACCCACGCTTCTACGAGCAGTACTTC.

This clonotype has only a few counts. The V and J genes are TRBV11-2 and TRBJ2-1; D remains ambiguous. The V end was cut by 1 base, the J end by 7 bases, with 8 bases between. Germline CDR1 is SGHAT and CDR2 is FQNNGV. The CDR3 has 13 amino acids. The CDR3 DNA reads TGTGCCAGCAGCTTAGGTCGGATAAATGAGCAGTTCTTC. Its translation: CASSLGRINEQFF.

This clonotype was recorded a few times. The gene calls are TRBV7-2 and TRBJ2-5, with 9 bases identical to TRBD1. Trimming removed 3 bases from V and 5 bases from J; junction bases left unmatched: 7. The CDR3 spans 15 residues. Germline CDR1 reads SGHTA; CDR2 reads FQGNSA. CDR3 residues: CASSFNRGLDETQYF. CDR3 DNA: TGTGCCAGCAGCTTTAACAGGGGGCTAGATGAGACCCAGTACTTC.

This clonotype was observed a few times. The V and J genes are TRBV6-6 and TRBJ1-6; 7 positions agree with TRBD1. Germline V gene sequence: CDR1 MNHNY, CDR2 SVGAGI (reference sequence). The CDR3 runs 16 residues. V lost 7 bases and J lost 4; bases outside the gene matches: 10. In nucleotides, the CDR3 is TGTGCCAGCACCGGCGGACAGGCTGTGTATAATTCACCCCTCCACTTT. Translated: CASTGGQAVYNSPLHF.

This clonotype was seen repeatedly, ten times or more. The V call is TRBV7-6, the J call TRBJ2-2; tentative D call: TRBD1 (6 bases). CDR1 and CDR2 from the germline V gene are SGHVS and FNYEAQ. This CDR3 has 16 amino acids. Trimming left V 5 bases short and J 0 bases short, with 13 bases between. The CDR3 region has the DNA TGTGCCAGCAGCCCCAGACAGGCCACGAACACCGGGGAGCTGTTTTTT. Protein: CASSPRQATNTGELFF.

This clonotype has more than one count but fewer than ten. The V gene is TRBV18, the J gene TRBJ1-4; D not certain. CDR3 size: 15 residues. Germline CDR1 reads KGHSH; CDR2 reads LQKENI. V lost 1 base, J lost 3 bases, and 9 bases lay in between. For the CDR3, the DNA is TGTGCCAGCTCACCACAACCGTCGCCTAATGAAAAACTGTTTTTT. This codes for CASSPQPSPNEKLFF. Supplemented by reference TRBV18 and TRBJ1-4, the full variable domain reads NAGVMQNPRHLVRRRGQEARLRCSPMKGHSHVYWYRQLPEEGLKFMVYLQKENIIDESGMPKERFSAEFPKEGPSILRIQQVVRGDSAAYFCASSPQPSPNEKLFFGSGTQLSVL.

This sequence joins TRBV15 and TRBJ2-3, with 9 positions matching TRBD1. Trimming cost V 3 bases and J 0 bases; bases outside gene matches: 13. The CDR3 totals 19 residues. Germline V gives CDR1 LNHNV, CDR2 YYDKDF (reference sequence). The CDR3 DNA is TGTGCCACCAGCAGCCCCGGGACAGGGAGTCCAAGTAGCACAGATACGCAGTATTTT. This codes for CATSSPGTGSPSSTDTQYF.

J is TRBJ1-5 and V is TRBV19; a weak D match, TRBD1 (6 bases). CDR1 and CDR2 (germline): LNHDA, SQIVND (reference sequence). Between the trimmed V and J ends, which lost 0 bases and 7 bases, there was a span of 19 bases. The CDR3 loop spans 17 amino acids. CDR3 DNA sequence: TGTGCCAGTAGTATAGATCCGCCCCCCACAGGGTACCAGCCCCAGCATTTT. It specifies CASSIDPPPTGYQPQHF. Based on the CDR3 plus reference TRBV19 and TRBJ1-5, the full variable domain is DGGITQSPKYLFRKEGQNVTLSCEQNLNHDAMYWYRQDPGQGLRLIYYSQIVNDFQKGDIAEGYSVSREKKESFPLTVTSAQKNPTAFYLCASSIDPPPTGYQPQHFGDGTRLSIL.

This clonotype was detected a few times. The chain joins TRBV7-2 to TRBJ2-3; no firm D call. The CDR3 runs to 16 residues. V shed 4 bases and J shed 7 bases, with 21 bases lying between them. Germline values: CDR1 SGHTA, CDR2 FQGNSA. CDR3 coding DNA: TGTGCCAGCAGCTCCGGACCGGGCCAAAGGACCTATACGCAGTATTTT. Residues: CASSSGPGQRTYTQYF.

The V and J genes are TRBV5-1 and TRBJ1-6; D call uncertain. CDR3 length: 16 amino acids. Germline assignment: CDR1 SGHRS and CDR2 YFSETQ. Trimming removed 2 bases at V and 7 bases at J, with 16 bases between. The CDR3 sequence: CASSLIPSQRNSPLHF. The DNA of the CDR3 is TGCGCCAGCAGCTTAATCCCCAGCCAAAGGAATTCACCCCTCCACTTT.

The chain joins TRBV5-1 to TRBJ2-3, with 11 bases that match TRBD2. The CDR3 has 22 amino acids. Per germline, CDR1 SGHRS and CDR2 YFSETQ. Trimming took 0 bases from V and 0 from J; bases not matched to a gene: 18. The CDR3 region has the DNA TGCGCCAGCAGCTTGGAAACCTTTCAGAAGACTAGCGGGACCCTTAGCACAGATACGCAGTATTTT. This encodes CASSLETFQKTSGTLSTDTQYF.

The V call is TRBV4-3, the J call TRBJ2-3, with 7 bases identical to TRBD1. The CDR3 consists of 16 residues. CDR1 and CDR2 (germline): LGHNA, YSLEER. V lost 4 bases and J lost 0; bases outside the gene matches: 7. The CDR3: CASSREPGGSTDTQYF. The CDR3 region has the DNA TGCGCCAGCAGCCGAGAACCAGGGGGAAGCACAGATACGCAGTATTTT.

V gene TRBV7-2 combines with J gene TRBJ2-5; D gene unclear. Germline CDR1 SGHTA, CDR2 FQGNSA. This CDR3 region has 12 residues. Trimming pared 5 bases from V and 9 bases from J, leaving 13 bases between. This chain's CDR3 is CASSPRGVPQYF. The CDR3 DNA sequence: TGTGCCAGCAGCCCCCGCGGTGTACCCCAGTACTTC.

This clonotype was counted only a few times. The CDR3 here is CASSLTLGAVHRGYTF. The CDR3 bases are TGTGCCAGCAGCCTGACACTAGGGGCGGTACACCGTGGCTACACCTTC. This rearrangement joins TRBV7-2 to TRBJ1-2, with D tentatively TRBD1 (5 bases). The V gene's germline CDR1 is SGHTA and CDR2 FQGNSA. The V and J ends lost 5 bases and 7 bases respectively, with 23 bases between them. The CDR3 spans 16 residues.